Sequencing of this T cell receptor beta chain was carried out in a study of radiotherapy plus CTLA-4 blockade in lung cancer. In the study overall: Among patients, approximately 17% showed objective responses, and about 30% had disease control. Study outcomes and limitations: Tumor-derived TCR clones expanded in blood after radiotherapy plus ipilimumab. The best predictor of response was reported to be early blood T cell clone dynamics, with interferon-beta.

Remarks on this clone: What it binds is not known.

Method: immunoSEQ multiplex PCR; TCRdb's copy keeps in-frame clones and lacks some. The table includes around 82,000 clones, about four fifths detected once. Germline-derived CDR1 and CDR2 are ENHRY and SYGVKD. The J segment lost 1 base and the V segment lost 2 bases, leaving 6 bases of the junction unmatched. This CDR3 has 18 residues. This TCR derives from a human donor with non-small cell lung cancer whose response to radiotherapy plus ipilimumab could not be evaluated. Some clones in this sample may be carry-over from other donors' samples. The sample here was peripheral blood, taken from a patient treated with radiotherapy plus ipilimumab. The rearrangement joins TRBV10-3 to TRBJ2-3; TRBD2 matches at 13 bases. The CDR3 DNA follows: TGTGCCATCAGTGAGCCCCGACTAGCGGGGGGTGGCACAGATACGCAGTATTTT. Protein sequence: CAISEPRLAGGGTDTQYF.